The rows below give T cell receptor beta chains drawn from one sample of a study of shared T cell receptors in the human thymus. Sequenced by immunoSEQ multiplex PCR; TCRdb stores in-frame clones only, minus some. Of hundreds of thousands of clones in the sample, over 75% are singletons; the top ten hold 0.0095% to 0.011%. In addition, the sample was reused for a study of human thymus T cells.

The sequencing input was thymocytes. The receptors come from a boy in the first two years of life with a congenital heart defect. The CDR3 runs from the conserved cysteine through the conserved F or W. Fields, in order: D gene, V gene, clone size, J gene, CDR3 DNA, CDR3 protein. D genes are given only for firm matches. Size is stated for part of the rows, as once, few or many counts, or as a class when the clone is expanded.

.	TRBV10-3	few	TRBJ2-7	TGTGCCATCAGGACAAAGGGGCAATCGACCAGCTCCTACGAGCAGTACTTC	CAIRTKGQSTSSYEQYF
.	TRBV11-2	.	TRBJ1-1	TGTGCCAGCAGCCAATTAGTGGGCACCGGACAGCTGAACACTGAAGCTTTCTTT	CASSQLVGTGQLNTEAFF
TRBD2	TRBV18	.	TRBJ2-7	TGTGCCAGCTCACCTTACACTAGCGGGAGTTACGAGCAGTACTTC	CASSPYTSGSYEQYF
.	TRBV11-2	.	TRBJ2-2	TGTGCCAGCAGACCCGACGGACAAACCAACACCGGGGAGCTGTTTTTT	CASRPDGQTNTGELFF
TRBD2	TRBV11-1	.	TRBJ2-7	TGTGCCAGCAGCTTAGCTTTCGACTTTAGCGGGAGGACCTCCTACGAGCAGTACTTC	CASSLAFDFSGRTSYEQYF
.	TRBV10-2	.	TRBJ2-1	TGCGCCAGCAGTGAGTTCTCTCCTTACAATGAGCAGTTCTTC	CASSEFSPYNEQFF
.	TRBV21-1	few	TRBJ1-2	TGTGCCAGCAGCCTCGGGACTCGCCAGCAGTATGGCTACACCTTC	CASSLGTRQQYGYTF
TRBD1	TRBV19	.	TRBJ2-1	TGTGCCAGCAGCGCCGGGACAGAATATGAGCAGTTCTTC	CASSAGTEYEQFF
.	TRBV27	once	TRBJ2-7	TGTGCCAGCAGTCCCGTTCCAGCGGATTTCTCCTACGAGCAGTACTTC	CASSPVPADFSYEQYF
.	TRBV18	.	TRBJ1-5	TGTGCCAGCTCACCACCAGGGGAAACTCAGCCCCAGCATTTT	CASSPPGETQPQHF
.	TRBV7-8	.	TRBJ1-3	TGTGCCAGCAGCTTAGTTTATTCAGGGAGGGTATTTCTAGCTGGAAACACCATATATTTT	CASSLVYSGRVFLAGNTIYF
.	TRBV9	.	TRBJ2-7	TGTGCCAGCAGCGTAGAAAGCGAGAGCTCCTACGAGCAGTACTTC	CASSVESESSYEQYF